Sequencing of this TCR beta chain was carried out in a study of T cells in Graves' hyperthyroidism and ophthalmopathy. Study-wide results and limits: Blood shared most expanded thyroid clonotypes above 0.001.

The CDR3 is 16 amino acids. The V and J ends lost 3 bases and 4 bases, in that order; junction bases with no gene match: 6. Germline CDR1 reads SGHTA; CDR2 reads FQGNSA. TCR beta CDR3 sequences were amplified from RNA transcripts. Initially, a first-round RT-PCR of the TCR CDR3 employed the HTBI primer set. TCRdb re-derived calls from the multiplex PCR reads in MiXCR, one entry per CDR3 protein. The sample lists 700,000 or so distinct CDR3 sequences; about 16% were seen once. This clonotype was seen a few times. The antigen is unknown. Source material: blood. The chain joins TRBV7-2 to TRBJ1-1, with 12 bases aligning to TRBD1. The sequence came from a young man with Graves' hyperthyroidism. The CDR3 spells CASSFGTGGAGTEAFF. CDR3 sequence (DNA): TGTGCCAGCAGCTTTGGGACAGGGGGCGCGGGCACTGAAGCTTTCTTT.